This record concerns one T cell receptor beta chain sequence. The authors' processing: Estimated nucleated cell counts came from reference gene primer amplification. Clones were sequenced by immunoSEQ multiplex PCR, and TCRdb holds only the in-frame ones, with some missing. The D gene and trimming were derived from the DNA, and the V and J assignments and clone size from that table. The data show roughly 90,000 clones, with approximately 85% seen just once and around 11% held by the top ten. The data stem from a study of blood T cell repertoires in COVID-19. Across the whole study: Sites across the United States, Italy and Spain contributed samples from acute and convalescent COVID-19. From T cells, B-cell-depleted T cells, or PBMCs came the material, which was cDNA or gDNA.

CDR1 SGDLS and CDR2 YYNGEE come from the germline V gene. After removal of 7 bases from V and 2 bases from J, the junction contained 8 bases not matched to a gene. The length of the CDR3 is 16 residues. This chain connects TRBV9 to TRBJ1-3, with 11 bases identical to TRBD1. Sequencing was carried out using peripheral blood. The receptor was derived from a human donor in a cohort sampled during active COVID-19. The CDR3 is CASSVAGQGAGNTIYF. The CDR3 nucleotides read TGTGCCAGCTCTGTAGCGGGACAGGGGGCTGGAAACACCATATATTTT.